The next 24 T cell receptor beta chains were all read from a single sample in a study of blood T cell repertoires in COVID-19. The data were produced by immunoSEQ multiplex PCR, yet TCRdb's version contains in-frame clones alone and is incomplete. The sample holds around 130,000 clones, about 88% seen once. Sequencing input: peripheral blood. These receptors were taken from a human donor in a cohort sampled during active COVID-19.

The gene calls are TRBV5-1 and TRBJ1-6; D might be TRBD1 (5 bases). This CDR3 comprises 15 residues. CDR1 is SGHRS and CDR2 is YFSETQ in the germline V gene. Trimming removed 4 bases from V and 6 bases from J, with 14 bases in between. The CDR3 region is CASSIQVFGNSPLHF. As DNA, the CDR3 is TGCGCCAGCAGCATACAGGTATTTGGTAATTCACCCCTCCACTTT.

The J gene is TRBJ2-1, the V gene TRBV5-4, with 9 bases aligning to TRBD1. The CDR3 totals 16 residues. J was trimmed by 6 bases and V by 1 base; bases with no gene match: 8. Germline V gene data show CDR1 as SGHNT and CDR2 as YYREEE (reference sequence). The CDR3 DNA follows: TGTGCCAGCAGCTTGCTCGGAGGGACAGGGCTCAATGAGCAGTTCTTC. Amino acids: CASSLLGGTGLNEQFF.

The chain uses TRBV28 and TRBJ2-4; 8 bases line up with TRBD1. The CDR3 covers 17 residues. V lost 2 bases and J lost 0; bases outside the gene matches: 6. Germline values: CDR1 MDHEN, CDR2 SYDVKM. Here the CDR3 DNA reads TGTGCCAGCAGTTTACCCGGGACAGGTATAGCCAAAAACATTCAGTACTTC. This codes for CASSLPGTGIAKNIQYF.

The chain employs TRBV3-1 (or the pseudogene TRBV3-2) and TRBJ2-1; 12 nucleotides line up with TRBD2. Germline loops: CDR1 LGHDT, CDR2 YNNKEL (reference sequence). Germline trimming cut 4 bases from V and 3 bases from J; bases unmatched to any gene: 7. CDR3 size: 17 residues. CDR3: CASSPRLAGVFYNEQFF. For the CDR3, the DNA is TGTGCCAGCAGCCCCAGACTAGCGGGGGTGTTCTACAATGAGCAGTTCTTC.

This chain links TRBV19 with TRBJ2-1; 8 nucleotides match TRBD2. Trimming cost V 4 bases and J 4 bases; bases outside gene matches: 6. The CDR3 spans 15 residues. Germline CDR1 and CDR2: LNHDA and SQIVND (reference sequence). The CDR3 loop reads CASSSPGGGYNEQFF. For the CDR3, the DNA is TGTGCCAGTAGTAGCCCAGGCGGGGGGTACAATGAGCAGTTCTTC.

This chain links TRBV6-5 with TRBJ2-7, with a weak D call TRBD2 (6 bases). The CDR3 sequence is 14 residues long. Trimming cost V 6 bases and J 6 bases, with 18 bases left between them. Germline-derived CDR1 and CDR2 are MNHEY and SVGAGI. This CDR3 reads CASREGRRLSEQYF. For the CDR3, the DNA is TGTGCCAGCAGGGAGGGACGCCGGCTTAGCGAGCAGTACTTC.

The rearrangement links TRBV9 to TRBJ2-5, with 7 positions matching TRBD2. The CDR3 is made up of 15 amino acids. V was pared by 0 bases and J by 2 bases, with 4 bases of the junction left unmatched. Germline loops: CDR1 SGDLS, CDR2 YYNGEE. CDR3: CASSVEGRGQETQYF. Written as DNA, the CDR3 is TGTGCCAGCAGCGTAGAGGGGAGGGGTCAAGAGACCCAGTACTTC.

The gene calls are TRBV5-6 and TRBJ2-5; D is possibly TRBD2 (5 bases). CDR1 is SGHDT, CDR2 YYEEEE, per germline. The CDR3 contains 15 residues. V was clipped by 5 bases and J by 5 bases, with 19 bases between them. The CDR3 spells CASSSGKHRLETQYF. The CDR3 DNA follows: TGTGCCAGCAGTTCCGGGAAGCATCGGCTGGAGACCCAGTACTTC.

This chain's CDR3 is CASSLSGSDYEQYF. CDR3 DNA: TGTGCCAGCAGCCTTAGCGGGAGCGACTACGAGCAGTACTTC. The chain has TRBV11-3 and TRBJ2-7; 9 bases agree with TRBD2. The CDR3 contains 14 residues. V gave up 5 bases and J gave up 3 bases; unmatched junction bases: 5. Germline CDR1 reads SGHNT; CDR2 reads YENEEA.

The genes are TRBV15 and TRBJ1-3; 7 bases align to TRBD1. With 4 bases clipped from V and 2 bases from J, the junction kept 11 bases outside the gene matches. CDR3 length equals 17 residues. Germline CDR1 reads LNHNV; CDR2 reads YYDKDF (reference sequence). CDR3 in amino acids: CATSTYRGPRPGNTIYF. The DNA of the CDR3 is TGTGCCACCAGCACCTACAGGGGCCCACGTCCTGGAAACACCATATATTTT.

CDR3 sequence reads: CAASPGGSYEQYF. CDR3 in DNA: TGTGCCGCAAGTCCCGGGGGGTCCTACGAGCAGTACTTC. This chain links TRBV5-4 with TRBJ2-7; 7 bases are shared with TRBD2. Germline CDR1 reads SGHNT; CDR2 reads YYREEE (reference sequence). The CDR3 spans 13 residues. V shed 10 bases and J 1 base; nucleotides not matched to a gene: 8.

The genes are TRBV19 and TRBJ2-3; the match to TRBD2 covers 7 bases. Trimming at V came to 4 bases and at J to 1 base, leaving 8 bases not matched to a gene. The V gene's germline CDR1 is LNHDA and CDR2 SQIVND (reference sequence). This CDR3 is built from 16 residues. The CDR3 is CASSKSGVGGTDTQYF. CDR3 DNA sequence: TGTGCCAGTAGTAAAAGCGGGGTTGGCGGCACAGATACGCAGTATTTT.

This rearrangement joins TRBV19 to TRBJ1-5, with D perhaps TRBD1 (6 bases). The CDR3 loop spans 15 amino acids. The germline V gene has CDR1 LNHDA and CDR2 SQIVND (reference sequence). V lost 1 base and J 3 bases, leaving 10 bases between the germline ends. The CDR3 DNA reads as TGTGCCAGTAGTATAGCCCACAGGGCCAATCAGCCCCAGCATTTT. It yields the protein CASSIAHRANQPQHF.

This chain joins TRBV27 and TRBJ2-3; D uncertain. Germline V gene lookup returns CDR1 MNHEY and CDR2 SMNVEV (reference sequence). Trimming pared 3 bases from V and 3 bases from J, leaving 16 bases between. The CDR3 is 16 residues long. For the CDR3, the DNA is TGTGCCAGCAGTTTCGGTGGGCGATTAAGGACAGATACGCAGTATTTT. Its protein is CASSFGGRLRTDTQYF.

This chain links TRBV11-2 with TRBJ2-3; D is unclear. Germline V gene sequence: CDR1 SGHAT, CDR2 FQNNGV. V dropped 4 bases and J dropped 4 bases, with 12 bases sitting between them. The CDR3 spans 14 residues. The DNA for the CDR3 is TGTGCCAGCAGCTACGCCCGCTCGGCAGATACGCAGTATTTT. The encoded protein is CASSYARSADTQYF.

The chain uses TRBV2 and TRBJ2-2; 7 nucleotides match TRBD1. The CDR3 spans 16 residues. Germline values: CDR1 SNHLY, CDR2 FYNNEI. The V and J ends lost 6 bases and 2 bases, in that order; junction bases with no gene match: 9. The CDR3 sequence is CASSPQGVLNTGELFF. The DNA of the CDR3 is TGTGCCAGCAGCCCCCAGGGGGTTCTAAACACCGGGGAGCTGTTTTTT.

CDR3 nucleotide sequence: TGTGCCAGCAGCAATGGACTAGCGGGAGGGCCCCCGTTCTTC. Its translation is CASSNGLAGGPPFF. The chain recombines TRBV6-2 or TRBV6-3 with TRBJ2-1, with 15 nucleotides matching TRBD2. Per the germline V gene, CDR1 is MNHEY and CDR2 is SVGEGT. V shed 6 bases, J shed 15 bases, and the junction held 9 bases outside the gene matches. This CDR3 is 14 amino acids long.

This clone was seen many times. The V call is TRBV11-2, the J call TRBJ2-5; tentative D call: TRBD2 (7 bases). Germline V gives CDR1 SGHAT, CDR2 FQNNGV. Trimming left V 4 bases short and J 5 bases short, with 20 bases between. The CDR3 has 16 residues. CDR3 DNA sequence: TGTGCCAGCAGCTCAACGGGAACGGGGGGCTGGGAGACCCAGTACTTC. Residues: CASSSTGTGGWETQYF.

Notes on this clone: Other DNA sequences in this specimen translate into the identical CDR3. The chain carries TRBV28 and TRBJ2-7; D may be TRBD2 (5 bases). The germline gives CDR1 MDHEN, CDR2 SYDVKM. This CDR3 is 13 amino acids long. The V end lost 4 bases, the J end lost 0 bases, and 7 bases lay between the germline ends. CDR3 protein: CASSSGSSYEQYF. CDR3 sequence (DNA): TGTGCCAGCAGTTCGGGGAGCTCCTACGAGCAGTACTTC.

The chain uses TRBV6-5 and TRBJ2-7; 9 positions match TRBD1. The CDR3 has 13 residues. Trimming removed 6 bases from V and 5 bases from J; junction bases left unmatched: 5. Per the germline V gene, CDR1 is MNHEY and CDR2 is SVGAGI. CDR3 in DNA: TGTGCCAGCAGCTCGACAGGGGGGGACGAGCAGTACTTC. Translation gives CASSSTGGDEQYF.

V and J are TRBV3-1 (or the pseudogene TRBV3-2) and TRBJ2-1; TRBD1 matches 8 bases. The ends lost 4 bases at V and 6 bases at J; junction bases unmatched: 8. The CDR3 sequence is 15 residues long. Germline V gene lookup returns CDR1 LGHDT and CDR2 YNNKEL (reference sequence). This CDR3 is CASSPGQGLRNEQFF. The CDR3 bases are TGTGCCAGCAGCCCCGGACAGGGATTACGCAATGAGCAGTTCTTC.

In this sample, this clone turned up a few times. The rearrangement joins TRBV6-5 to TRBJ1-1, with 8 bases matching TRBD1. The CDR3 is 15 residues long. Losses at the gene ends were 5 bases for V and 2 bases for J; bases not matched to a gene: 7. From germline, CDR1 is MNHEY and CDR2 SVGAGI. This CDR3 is CASSRQGLTNTEAFF. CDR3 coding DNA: TGTGCCAGCAGTCGACAGGGGCTCACTAACACTGAAGCTTTCTTT.

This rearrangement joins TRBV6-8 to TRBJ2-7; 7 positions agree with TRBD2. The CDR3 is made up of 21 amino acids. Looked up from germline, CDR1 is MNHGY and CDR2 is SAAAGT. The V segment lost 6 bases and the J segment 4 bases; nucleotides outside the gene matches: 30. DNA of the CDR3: TGTGCCAGCAGGGGCTGGGACCAAACTCAAAGGGGCTACCGGGAGGTATACGAGCAGTACTTC. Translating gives CASRGWDQTQRGYREVYEQYF.

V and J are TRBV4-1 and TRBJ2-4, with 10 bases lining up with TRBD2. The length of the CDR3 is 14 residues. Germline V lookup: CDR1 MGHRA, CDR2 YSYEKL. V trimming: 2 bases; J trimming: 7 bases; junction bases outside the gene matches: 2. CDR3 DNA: TGCGCCAGCAGCCAACTAGCGGGAGTTAACATTCAGTACTTC. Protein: CASSQLAGVNIQYF.